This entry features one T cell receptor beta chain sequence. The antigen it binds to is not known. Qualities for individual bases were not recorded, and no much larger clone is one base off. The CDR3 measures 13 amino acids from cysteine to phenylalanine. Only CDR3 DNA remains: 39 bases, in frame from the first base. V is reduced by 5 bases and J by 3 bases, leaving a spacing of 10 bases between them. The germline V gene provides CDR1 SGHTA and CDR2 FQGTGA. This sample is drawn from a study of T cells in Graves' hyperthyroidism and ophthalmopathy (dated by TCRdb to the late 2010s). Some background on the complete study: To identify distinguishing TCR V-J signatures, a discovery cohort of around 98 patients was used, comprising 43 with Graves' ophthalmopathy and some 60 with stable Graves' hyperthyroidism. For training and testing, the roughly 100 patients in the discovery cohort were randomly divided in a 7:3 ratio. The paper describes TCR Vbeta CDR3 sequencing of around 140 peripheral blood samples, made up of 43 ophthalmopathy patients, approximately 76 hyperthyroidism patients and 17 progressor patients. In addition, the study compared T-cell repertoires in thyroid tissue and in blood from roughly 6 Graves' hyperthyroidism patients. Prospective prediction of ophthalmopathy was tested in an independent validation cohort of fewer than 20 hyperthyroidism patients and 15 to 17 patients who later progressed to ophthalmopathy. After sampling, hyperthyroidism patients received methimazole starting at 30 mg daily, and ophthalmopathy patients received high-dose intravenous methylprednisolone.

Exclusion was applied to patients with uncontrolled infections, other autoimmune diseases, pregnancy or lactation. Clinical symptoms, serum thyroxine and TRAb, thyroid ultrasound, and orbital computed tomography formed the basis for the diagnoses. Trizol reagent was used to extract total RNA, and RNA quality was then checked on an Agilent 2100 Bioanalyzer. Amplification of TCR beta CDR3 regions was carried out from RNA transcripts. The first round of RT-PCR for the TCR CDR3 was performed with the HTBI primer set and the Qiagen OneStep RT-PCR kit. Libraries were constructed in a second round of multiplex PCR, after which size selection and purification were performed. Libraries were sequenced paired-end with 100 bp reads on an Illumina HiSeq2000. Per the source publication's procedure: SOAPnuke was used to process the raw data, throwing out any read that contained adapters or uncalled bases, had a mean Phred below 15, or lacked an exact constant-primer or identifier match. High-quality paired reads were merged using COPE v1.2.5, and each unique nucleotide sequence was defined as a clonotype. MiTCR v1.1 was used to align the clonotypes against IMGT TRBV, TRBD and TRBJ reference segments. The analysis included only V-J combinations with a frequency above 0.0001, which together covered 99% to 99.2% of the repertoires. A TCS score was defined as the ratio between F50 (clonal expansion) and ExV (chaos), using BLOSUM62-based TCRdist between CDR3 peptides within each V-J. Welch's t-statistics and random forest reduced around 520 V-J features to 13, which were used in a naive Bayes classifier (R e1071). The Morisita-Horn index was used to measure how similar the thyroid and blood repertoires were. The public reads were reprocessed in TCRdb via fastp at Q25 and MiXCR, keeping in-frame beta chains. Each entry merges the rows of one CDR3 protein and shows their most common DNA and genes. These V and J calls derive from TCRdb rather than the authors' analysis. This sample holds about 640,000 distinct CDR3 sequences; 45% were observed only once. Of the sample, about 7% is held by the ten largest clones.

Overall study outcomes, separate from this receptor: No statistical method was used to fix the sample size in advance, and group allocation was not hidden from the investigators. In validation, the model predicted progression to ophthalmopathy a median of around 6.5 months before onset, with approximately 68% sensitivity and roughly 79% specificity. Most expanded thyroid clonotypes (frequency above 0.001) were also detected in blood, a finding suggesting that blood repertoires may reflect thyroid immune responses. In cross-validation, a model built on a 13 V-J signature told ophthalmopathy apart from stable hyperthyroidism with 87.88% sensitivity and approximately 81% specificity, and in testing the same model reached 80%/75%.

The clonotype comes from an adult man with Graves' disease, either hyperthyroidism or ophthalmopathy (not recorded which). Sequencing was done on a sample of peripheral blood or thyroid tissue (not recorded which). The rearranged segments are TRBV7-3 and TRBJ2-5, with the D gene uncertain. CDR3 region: CASSTPREETQYF. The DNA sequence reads TGTGCCAGCAGCACCCCTAGGGAAGAGACCCAGTACTTC.